This T cell receptor beta chain was identified in a study of technical replicates of blood from a few donors. The CDR3 loop spans 12 amino acids. The V and J ends lost 4 bases and 6 bases, in that order; junction bases with no gene match: 3. Per germline, CDR1 SGHRS and CDR2 YFSETQ. TCRdb's copy holds only in-frame clones and misses some; the assay was immunoSEQ multiplex PCR. This table holds tens of thousands of clones, around 97% found once. This clone was seen only once. Sequencing was carried out using T cells isolated from PBMCs. The V call is TRBV5-1, the J call TRBJ2-7, with TRBD1 identical over 8 bases. This TCR came from a human donor in good health. The CDR3 DNA reads as TGCGCCAGCAGCGAGGACAGGGTCGAGCAGTACTTC. This encodes CASSEDRVEQYF.